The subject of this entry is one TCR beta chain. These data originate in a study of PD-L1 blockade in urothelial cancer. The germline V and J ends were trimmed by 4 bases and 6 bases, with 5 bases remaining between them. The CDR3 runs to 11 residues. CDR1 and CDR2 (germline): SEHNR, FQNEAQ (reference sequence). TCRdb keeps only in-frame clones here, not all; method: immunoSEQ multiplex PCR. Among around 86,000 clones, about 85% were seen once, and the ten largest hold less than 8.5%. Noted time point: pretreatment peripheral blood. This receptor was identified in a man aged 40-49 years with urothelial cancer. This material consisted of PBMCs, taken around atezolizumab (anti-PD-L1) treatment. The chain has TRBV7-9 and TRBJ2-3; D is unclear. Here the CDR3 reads CASSSSDTQYF. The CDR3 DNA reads TGTGCCAGCAGCTCCTCTGATACGCAGTATTTT.